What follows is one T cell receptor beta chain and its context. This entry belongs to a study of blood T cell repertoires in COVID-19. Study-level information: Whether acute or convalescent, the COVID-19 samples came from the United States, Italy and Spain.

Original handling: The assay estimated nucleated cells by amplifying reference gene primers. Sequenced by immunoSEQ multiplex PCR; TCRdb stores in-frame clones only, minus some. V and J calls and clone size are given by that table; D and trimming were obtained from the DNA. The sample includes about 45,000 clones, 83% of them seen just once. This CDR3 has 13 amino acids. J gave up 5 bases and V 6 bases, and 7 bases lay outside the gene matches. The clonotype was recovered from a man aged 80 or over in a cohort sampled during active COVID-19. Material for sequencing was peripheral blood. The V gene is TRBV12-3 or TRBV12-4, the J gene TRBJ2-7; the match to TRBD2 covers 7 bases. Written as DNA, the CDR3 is TGTGCCAGCAGCCGCTGGGGGGGAAACGAGCAGTACTTC. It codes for CASSRWGGNEQYF.